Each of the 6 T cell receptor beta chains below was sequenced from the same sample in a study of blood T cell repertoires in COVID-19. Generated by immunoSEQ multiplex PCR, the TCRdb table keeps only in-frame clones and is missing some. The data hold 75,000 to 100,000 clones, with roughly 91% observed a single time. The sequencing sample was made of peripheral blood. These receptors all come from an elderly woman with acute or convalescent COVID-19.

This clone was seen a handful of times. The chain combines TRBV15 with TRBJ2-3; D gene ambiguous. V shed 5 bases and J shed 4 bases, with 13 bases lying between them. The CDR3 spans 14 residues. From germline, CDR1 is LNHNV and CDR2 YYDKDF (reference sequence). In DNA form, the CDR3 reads TGTGCCACCAGCCCCCCTAGAGAGGCAGATACGCAGTATTTT. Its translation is CATSPPREADTQYF. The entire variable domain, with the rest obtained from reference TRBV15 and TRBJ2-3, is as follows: DAMVIQNPRYQVTQFGKPVTLSCSQTLNHNVMYWYQQKSSQAPKLLFHYYDKDFNNEADTPDNFQSRRPNTSFCFLDIRSPGLGDTAMYLCATSPPREADTQYFGPGTRLTVL.

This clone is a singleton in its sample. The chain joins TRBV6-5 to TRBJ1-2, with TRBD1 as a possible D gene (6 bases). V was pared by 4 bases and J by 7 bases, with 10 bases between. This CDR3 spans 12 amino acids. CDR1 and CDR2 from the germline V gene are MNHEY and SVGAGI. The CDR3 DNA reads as TGTGCCAGCAGTTCTACAGGGTTTGGCTACACCTTC. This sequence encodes CASSSTGFGYTF.

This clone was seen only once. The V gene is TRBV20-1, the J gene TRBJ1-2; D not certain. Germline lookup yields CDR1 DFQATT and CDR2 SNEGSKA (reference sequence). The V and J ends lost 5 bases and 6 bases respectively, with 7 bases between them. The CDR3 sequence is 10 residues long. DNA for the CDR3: TGCAGTGCTCAGCGGGATGGCTACACCTTC. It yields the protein CSAQRDGYTF.

The CDR3 bases are TGTGCCAGCAGCTCCGGGACTTACGAGCAGTACTTC. Its translation: CASSSGTYEQYF. The V call is TRBV7-9, the J call TRBJ2-7; D is possibly TRBD2 (6 bases). CDR1 is SEHNR and CDR2 is FQNEAQ in the germline V gene (reference sequence). CDR3 size: 12 residues. V lost 4 bases, J lost 4 bases, and 8 bases lay in between.

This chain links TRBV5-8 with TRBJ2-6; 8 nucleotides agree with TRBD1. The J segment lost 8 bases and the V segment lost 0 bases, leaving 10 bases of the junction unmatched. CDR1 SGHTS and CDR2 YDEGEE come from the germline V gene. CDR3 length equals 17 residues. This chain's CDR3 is CASSLALLTGATNVLTF. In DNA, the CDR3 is TGTGCCAGCAGCTTGGCCTTGTTGACAGGGGCGACCAACGTCCTGACTTTC.

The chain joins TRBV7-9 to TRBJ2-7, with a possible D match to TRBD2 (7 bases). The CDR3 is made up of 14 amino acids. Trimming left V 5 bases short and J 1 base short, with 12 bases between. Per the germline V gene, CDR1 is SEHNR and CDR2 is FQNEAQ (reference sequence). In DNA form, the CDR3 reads TGTGCCAGCAGCGCAAGGGGGGGTTCCTACGAGCAGTACTTC. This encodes CASSARGGSYEQYF.